The rows below give T cell receptor beta chains drawn from one sample of a study of CD8 T cells in Susac syndrome. TCRdb re-called the immunoSEQ multiplex PCR reads with MiXCR, one entry per CDR3 protein. The sample has approximately 160,000 distinct CDR3 sequences; approximately 95% are singletons. The sequencing sample was made of CD4+ T cells from PBMCs. The receptor set was obtained from a human donor with multiple sclerosis. Both conserved end residues are trimmed from each CDR3. The order of the fields is V gene, clone size, J gene, CDR3 protein. Only some rows state a clone size, as once, few, many or a class for expanded clones.

v_call: TRBV5-1
clone_size: .
j_call: TRBJ1-1
cdr3_aa: ASSYETPENTEAF

v_call: TRBV6-5
clone_size: .
j_call: TRBJ2-1
cdr3_aa: ASRLQGLDEQF

v_call: TRBV20-1
clone_size: .
j_call: TRBJ2-5
cdr3_aa: SATDAGKETQY

v_call: TRBV6-1
clone_size: .
j_call: TRBJ2-6
cdr3_aa: ASSQDRAGANVLT

v_call: TRBV4-3
clone_size: .
j_call: TRBJ2-2
cdr3_aa: ASRRGLVIGELF

v_call: TRBV7-9
clone_size: .
j_call: TRBJ1-1
cdr3_aa: ASSLQGAGEAF

v_call: TRBV5-1
clone_size: .
j_call: TRBJ1-3
cdr3_aa: ASSLYGNSGNTIY

v_call: TRBV5-1
clone_size: .
j_call: TRBJ2-2
cdr3_aa: ASSWAGSPGTGELF

v_call: TRBV12-3/TRBV12-4
clone_size: .
j_call: TRBJ2-4
cdr3_aa: ASSRGQDQNIQY

v_call: TRBV9
clone_size: .
j_call: TRBJ2-1
cdr3_aa: ASSVGSYNEQF

v_call: TRBV30
clone_size: .
j_call: TRBJ1-2
cdr3_aa: AWGQNYGYT

v_call: TRBV28
clone_size: .
j_call: TRBJ2-7
cdr3_aa: ASIPPSGSYEQY

v_call: TRBV24-1
clone_size: .
j_call: TRBJ2-2
cdr3_aa: ATSGTVGELF

v_call: TRBV4-3
clone_size: .
j_call: TRBJ2-2
cdr3_aa: ASSQGLAQNTGELF

v_call: TRBV19
clone_size: .
j_call: TRBJ1-1
cdr3_aa: ASSMDSEETEAF

v_call: TRBV10-3
clone_size: once
j_call: TRBJ2-5
cdr3_aa: AIRGATGEGETQY

v_call: TRBV5-1
clone_size: .
j_call: TRBJ1-4
cdr3_aa: ASSGGGTGDEKLF